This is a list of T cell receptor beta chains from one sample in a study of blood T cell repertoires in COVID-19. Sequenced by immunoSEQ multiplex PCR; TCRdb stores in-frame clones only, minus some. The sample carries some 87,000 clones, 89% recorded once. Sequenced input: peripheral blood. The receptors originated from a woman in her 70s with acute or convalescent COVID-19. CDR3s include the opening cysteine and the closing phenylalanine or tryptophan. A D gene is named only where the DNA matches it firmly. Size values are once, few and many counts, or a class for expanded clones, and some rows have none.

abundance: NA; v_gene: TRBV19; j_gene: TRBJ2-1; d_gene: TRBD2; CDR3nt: TGTGCCAGTACTGCGGGAGCTTACTACAATGAGCAGTTCTTC; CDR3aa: CASTAGAYYNEQFF
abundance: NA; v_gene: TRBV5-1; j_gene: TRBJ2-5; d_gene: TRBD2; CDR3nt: TGCGCCACCCTAGCGGGGAAAACCCATACGGAGACCCAGTACTTC; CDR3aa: CATLAGKTHTETQYF
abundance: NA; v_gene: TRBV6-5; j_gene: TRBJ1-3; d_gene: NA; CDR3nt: TGTGCCAGCAGGCCCCAGGGTGTGAGAAACACCATATATTTT; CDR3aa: CASRPQGVRNTIYF
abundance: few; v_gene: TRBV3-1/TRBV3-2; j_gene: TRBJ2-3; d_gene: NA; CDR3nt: TGTGCCAGCTGGGGGGTGGGAGATACGCAGTATTTT; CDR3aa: CASWGVGDTQYF
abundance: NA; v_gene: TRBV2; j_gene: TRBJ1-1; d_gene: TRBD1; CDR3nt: TGTGCCAGCGGATTAATCACAGGGGGCTCTGAAGCTTTCTTT; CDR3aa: CASGLITGGSEAFF
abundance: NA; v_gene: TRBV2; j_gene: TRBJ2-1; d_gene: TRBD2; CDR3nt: TGTGCCAGCAGTGCGGAACGGGGGGCCTACAATGAGCAGTTCTTC; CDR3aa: CASSAERGAYNEQFF
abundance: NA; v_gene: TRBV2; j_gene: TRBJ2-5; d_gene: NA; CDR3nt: TGTGCCAGCAGGGCCTGGGTACCCGGGGAGACCCAGTACTTC; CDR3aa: CASRAWVPGETQYF
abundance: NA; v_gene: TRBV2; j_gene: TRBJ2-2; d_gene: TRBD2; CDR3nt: TGTGCCAGCAGTGAATCTAGCGGGAGGAACACCGGGGAGCTGTTTTTT; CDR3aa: CASSESSGRNTGELFF
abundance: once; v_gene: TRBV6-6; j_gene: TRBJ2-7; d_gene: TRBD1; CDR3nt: TGTGCCAGCAGTCACGGACAGGGTGCGATGGGGTCGGGGGAGCAGTACTTC; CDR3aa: CASSHGQGAMGSGEQYF
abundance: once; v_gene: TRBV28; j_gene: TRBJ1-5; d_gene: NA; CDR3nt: TGTGCCAGCAGTTTGGTCTCGGGGGGCAATCAGCCCCAGCATTTT; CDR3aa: CASSLVSGGNQPQHF
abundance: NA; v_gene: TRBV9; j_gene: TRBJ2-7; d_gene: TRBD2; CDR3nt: TGTGCCAGCAGCGTAGAGGGGACTAGCGGGACCGAGCAGTACTTC; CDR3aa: CASSVEGTSGTEQYF
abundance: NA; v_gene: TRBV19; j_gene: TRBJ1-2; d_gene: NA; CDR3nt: TGTGCCAGTAGCCGGGGGGGCCAGGGCGCTAACTATGGCTACACCTTC; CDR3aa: CASSRGGQGANYGYTF
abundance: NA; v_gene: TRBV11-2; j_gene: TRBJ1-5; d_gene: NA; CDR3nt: TGTGCCAGCAGCTTAGATGCCAGGCAGGGCGCGAGCAATCAGCCCCAGCATTTT; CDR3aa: CASSLDARQGASNQPQHF
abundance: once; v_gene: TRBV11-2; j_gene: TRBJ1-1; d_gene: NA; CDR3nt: TGTGCCAGCAGCTTAGTCGGCCCGGGGGACACTGAAGCTTTCTTT; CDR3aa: CASSLVGPGDTEAFF
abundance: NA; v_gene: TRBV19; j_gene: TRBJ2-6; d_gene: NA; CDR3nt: TGTGCCAGTAGCCTGGATCAGGGGAGTACTGGGGCCAACGTCCTGACTTTC; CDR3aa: CASSLDQGSTGANVLTF
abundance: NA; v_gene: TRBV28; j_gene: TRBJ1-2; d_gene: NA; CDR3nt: TGTGCCAGCAGTAATAACCCCGGGACTCGGACGGGCTACACCTTC; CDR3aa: CASSNNPGTRTGYTF
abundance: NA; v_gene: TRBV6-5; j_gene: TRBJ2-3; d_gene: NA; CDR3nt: TGTGCCAGCAGTTACTCGACACCGCCAACAGATACGCAGTATTTT; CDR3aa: CASSYSTPPTDTQYF
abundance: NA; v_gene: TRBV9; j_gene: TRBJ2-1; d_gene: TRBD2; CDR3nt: TGTGCCAGCAGCGCAAGACTAGCGGGGGGCACCTACAATGAGCAGTTCTTC; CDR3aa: CASSARLAGGTYNEQFF
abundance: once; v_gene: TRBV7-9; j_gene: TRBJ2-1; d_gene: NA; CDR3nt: TGTGCCAGCAGCTGGAAGACCCTGGACAGGTTCTTC; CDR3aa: CASSWKTLDRFF
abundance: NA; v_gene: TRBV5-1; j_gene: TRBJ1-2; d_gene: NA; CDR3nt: TGCGCCAGCAGCATTGAGGGAGCTCCCCGAGATGGCTACACCTTC; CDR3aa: CASSIEGAPRDGYTF
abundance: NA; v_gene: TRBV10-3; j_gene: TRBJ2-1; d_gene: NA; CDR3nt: TGTGCCATCAGTGAGTCCTATGAGCAGTTCTTC; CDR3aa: CAISESYEQFF
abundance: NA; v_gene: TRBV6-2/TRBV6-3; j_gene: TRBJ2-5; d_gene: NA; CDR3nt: TGTGCCAGCAGTTATACGGGGGAAGTGACCCAGTACTTC; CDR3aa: CASSYTGEVTQYF
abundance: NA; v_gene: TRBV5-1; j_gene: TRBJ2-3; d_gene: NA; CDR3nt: TGCGCCAGCAGCTTGGGCCTCATTCTAGCAACAGATACGCAGTATTTT; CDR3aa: CASSLGLILATDTQYF
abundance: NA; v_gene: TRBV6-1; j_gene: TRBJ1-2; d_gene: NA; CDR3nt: TGTGCCAGCAGTGAAGACGGGGGTCACTATGGCTACACCTTC; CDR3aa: CASSEDGGHYGYTF
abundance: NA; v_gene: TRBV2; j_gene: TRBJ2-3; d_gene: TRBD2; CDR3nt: TGTGCCAGCATCCCGGGACTAGCTCCAGATACGCAGTATTTT; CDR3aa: CASIPGLAPDTQYF
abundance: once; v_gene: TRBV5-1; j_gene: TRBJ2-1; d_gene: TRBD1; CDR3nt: TGCGCCAGCAGTGCTACAGGGGGCCCATACAATGAGCAGTTCTTC; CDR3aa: CASSATGGPYNEQFF
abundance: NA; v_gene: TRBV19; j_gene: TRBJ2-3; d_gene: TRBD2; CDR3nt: TGTGCCAGTAGCCCAAGGACTAGCGGAAAAGATACGCAGTATTTT; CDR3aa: CASSPRTSGKDTQYF
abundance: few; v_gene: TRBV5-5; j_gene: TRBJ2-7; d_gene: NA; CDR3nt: TGTGCCAGCAGCTCTTCCAGGCCTGGCGTCCACGAGCAGTACTTC; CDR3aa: CASSSSRPGVHEQYF
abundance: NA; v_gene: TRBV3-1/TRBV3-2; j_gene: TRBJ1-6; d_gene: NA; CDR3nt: TGTGCCAGCAGCCACGCCGACAGGAAAGATAATTCACCCCTCCACTTT; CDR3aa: CASSHADRKDNSPLHF
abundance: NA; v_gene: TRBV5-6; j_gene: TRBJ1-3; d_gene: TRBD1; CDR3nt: TGTGCCAGCAGCTTGGAAGGGGGCTTTGGAAACACCATATATTTT; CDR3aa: CASSLEGGFGNTIYF
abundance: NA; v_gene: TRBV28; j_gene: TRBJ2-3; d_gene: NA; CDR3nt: TGTGCCAGCAGTTTGGGACATCTCACAGATACGCAGTATTTT; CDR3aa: CASSLGHLTDTQYF
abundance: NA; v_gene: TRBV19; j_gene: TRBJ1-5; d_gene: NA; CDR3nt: TGTGCCAGTAAGCCCCGTAGCAATCAGCCCCAGCATTTT; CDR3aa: CASKPRSNQPQHF
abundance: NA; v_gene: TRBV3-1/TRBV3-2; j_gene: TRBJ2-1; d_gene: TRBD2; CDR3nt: TGTGCCAGCAGCCCGACCTCCGGGACTAGTCTTTATAATGAGCAGTTCTTC; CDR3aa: CASSPTSGTSLYNEQFF
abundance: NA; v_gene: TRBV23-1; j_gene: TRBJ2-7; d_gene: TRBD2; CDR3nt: TGCGCCAGCAGTCCCACTAGCGAGAAAACCTACGAGCAGTACTTC; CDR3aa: CASSPTSEKTYEQYF
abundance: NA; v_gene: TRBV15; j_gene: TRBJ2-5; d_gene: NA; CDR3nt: TGTGCCACCAGCAGAGATTACTCGGGGACCCAGTACTTC; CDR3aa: CATSRDYSGTQYF
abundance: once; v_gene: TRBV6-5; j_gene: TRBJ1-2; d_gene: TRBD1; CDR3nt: TGTGCCAGCAGTTACCAGGGACAGGGGTATGGCTACACCTTC; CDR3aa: CASSYQGQGYGYTF
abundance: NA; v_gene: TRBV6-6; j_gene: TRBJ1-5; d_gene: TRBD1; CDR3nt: TGTGCCAGCAGTCGGGACAGGGCCAATCAGCCCCAGCATTTT; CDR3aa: CASSRDRANQPQHF
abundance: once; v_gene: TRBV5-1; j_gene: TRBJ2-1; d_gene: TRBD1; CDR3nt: TGCGCCAGCAGCGAGGGGGACAGGGTCAGGAATGAGCAGTTCTTC; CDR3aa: CASSEGDRVRNEQFF
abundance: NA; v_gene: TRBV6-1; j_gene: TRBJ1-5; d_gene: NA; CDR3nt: TGTGCCAGCAGTGAAGCCGGAGGGGCGCGTGGTCAGCCCCAGCATTTT; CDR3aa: CASSEAGGARGQPQHF
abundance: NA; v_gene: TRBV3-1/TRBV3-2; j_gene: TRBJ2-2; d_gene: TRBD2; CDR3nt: TGTGCCAGCAGCCCTGGGACTAGCGGGACCACCGGGGAGCTGTTTTTT; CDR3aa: CASSPGTSGTTGELFF
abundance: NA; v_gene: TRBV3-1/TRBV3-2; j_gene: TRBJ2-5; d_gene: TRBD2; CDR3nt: TGTGCCAGCAGCCTGCGGGGGGGGAGACTAGAGACCCAGTACTTC; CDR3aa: CASSLRGGRLETQYF
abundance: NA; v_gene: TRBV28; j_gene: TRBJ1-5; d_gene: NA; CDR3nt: TGTGCCAGCAGTTCGTCCGGGGCCGGGAGTCAGCCCCAGCATTTT; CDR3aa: CASSSSGAGSQPQHF
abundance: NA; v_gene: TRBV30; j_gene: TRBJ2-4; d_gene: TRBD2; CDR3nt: TGTGCCTGGGGCCTTGGGGGGGGTGAAGGAAACATTCAGTACTTC; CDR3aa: CAWGLGGGEGNIQYF
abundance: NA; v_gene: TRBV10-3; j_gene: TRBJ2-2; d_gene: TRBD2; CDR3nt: TGTGCCATCAGCTTTTTAGCGGGGGGGACCGGGGAGCTGTTTTTT; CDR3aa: CAISFLAGGTGELFF
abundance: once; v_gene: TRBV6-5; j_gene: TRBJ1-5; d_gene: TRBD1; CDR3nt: TGTGCCAGCAGACGGACAGGCAAAAACAATCAGCCCCAGCATTTT; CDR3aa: CASRRTGKNNQPQHF
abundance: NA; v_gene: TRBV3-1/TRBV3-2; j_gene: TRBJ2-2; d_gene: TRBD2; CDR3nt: TGTGCCAGCAGCCAAGGCGGGGGAGTCGACACCGGGGAGCTGTTTTTT; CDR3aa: CASSQGGGVDTGELFF
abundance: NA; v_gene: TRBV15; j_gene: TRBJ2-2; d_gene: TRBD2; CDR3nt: TGTGCCACCAGCAGAGGTGGCGGGGGGGCCGGGGAGCTGTTTTTT; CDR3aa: CATSRGGGGAGELFF
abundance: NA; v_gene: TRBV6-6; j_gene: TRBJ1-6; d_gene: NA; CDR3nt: TGTGCCAGCAGTGCGGGGAATTCACCCCTCCACTTT; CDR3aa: CASSAGNSPLHF
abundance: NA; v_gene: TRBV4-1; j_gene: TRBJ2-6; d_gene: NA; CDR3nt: TGCGCCAGCAGCCAAGGGCCCACCTCTGGGGCCAACGTCCTGACTTTC; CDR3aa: CASSQGPTSGANVLTF
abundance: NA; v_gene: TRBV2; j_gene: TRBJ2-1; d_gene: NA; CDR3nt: TGTGCCAGCAGTGAAGCTCTTTACAATGAGCAGTTCTTC; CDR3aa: CASSEALYNEQFF
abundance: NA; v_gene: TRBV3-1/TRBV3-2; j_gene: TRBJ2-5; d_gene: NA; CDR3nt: TGTGCCAGCAGCCTACTATACAGGGAGACCCAGTACTTC; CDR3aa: CASSLLYRETQYF
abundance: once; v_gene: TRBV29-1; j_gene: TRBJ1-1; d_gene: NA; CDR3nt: TGCAGCGTGCTAGGGGGGGTAAGGAACACTGAAGCTTTCTTT; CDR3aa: CSVLGGVRNTEAFF
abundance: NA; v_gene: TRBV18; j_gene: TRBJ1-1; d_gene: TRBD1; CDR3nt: TGTGCCAGCTCACCACCGGGACAGGGCCGGAACACTGAAGCTTTCTTT; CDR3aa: CASSPPGQGRNTEAFF
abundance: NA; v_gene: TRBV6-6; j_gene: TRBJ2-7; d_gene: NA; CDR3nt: TGTGCCAGCAGTTACTCGGCAAATTCCTACGAGCAGTACTTC; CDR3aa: CASSYSANSYEQYF
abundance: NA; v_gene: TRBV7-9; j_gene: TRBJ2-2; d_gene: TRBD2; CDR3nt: TGTGCCAGCAGCTTAGTAGGGACTAGCGTTTTCCGGGAGCTGTTTTTT; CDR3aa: CASSLVGTSVFRELFF